The present entry profiles one TCR beta chain with its context. The length of the CDR3 is 12 residues. The V gene's germline CDR1 is MNHEY and CDR2 SVGAGI. Trimming took 8 bases from V and 3 from J; bases not matched to a gene: 2. Libraries were prepared by immunoSEQ multiplex PCR; TCRdb keeps only in-frame clonotypes and omits some of them. In the table there are tens of thousands of clones, about 86% of which are singletons. The data are from a study of blood T cell repertoires in COVID-19. On the study more broadly: There were acute and convalescent COVID-19 samples, and they came from the United States, Italy and Spain.

The V call is TRBV6-5, the J call TRBJ2-5; 8 bases line up with TRBD1. The sequence was obtained from a woman aged 55-69 years with acute or convalescent COVID-19. The sequenced sample was peripheral blood. In DNA form, the CDR3 reads TGTGCCAGCCGACAGGGGAAAGAGACCCAGTACTTC. This encodes CASRQGKETQYF.